This T cell receptor beta chain is from a study of T cells expressing NK-cell markers. Background on the study: Beta-chain profiling covered CD3+CD56+NKG2C+, CD3+CD56+NKG2C- and CD3+CD56-NKG2C+ sorted subsets. Study findings and constraints: In roughly six donors, dominant CD3+CD56+NKG2C+ clonotypes ranked among the top 10 CD8+ clonotypes. There were a few donors in whom these clonotypes also led the CD3+CD56-NKG2C+ fraction.

The CDR3 totals 15 residues. Germline-derived CDR1 and CDR2 are MNHEY and SMNVEV (reference sequence). Note on this clonotype: The antigen is unknown.

With UMIs, 5'RACE template switching was used to make TCR beta cDNA. TCRdb re-called the 5' RACE reads; one entry per CDR3 protein, DNA not given. Here the sample table reports roughly 170,000 distinct CDR3 sequences. The source of this sequence is a woman aged 18-70 years in good health. The chain recombines TRBV27 with TRBJ2-3; the TCRdb call, TRBD2, lacks DNA for checking. The sample consisted of blood T cells: a sorted CD56 or NKG2C T cell subset, CD4+ or CD8+ T cells, or bulk PBMC T cells (not recorded which). CDR3 region: CASSGGSLAVDAQYF.